This TCR beta chain was captured by sequencing in a study of T-cell reconstitution after alpha-beta-depleted transplantation in children. Molecular barcoding with unique molecular identifiers was used for the TCRbeta library. TCRdb passed the PCR reads through MiXCR, listing each CDR3 protein once. The sample has 300,000 to 400,000 distinct CDR3 sequences; 10% to 15% are singletons. The germline V gene has CDR1 ENHRY and CDR2 SYGVKD. V shed 4 bases and J shed 5 bases, with 14 bases lying between them. The CDR3 runs 14 residues. The sequences come from PBMCs, collected from the stem cell graft. The rearrangement links TRBV10-3 to TRBJ1-2; D might be TRBD1 (5 bases). This receptor was obtained from a human donor who donated a stem cell graft to a child with Fanconi anemia. CDR3: CAISGTQEGYGYTF. CDR3 bases: TGTGCCATCAGTGGGACCCAGGAGGGGTATGGCTACACCTTC.